This TCR beta chain was sequenced during a study of blood T cell repertoires in COVID-19. The overall study: Samples taken during acute and convalescent COVID-19 were collected in the United States, Italy and Spain. In each case, the material was cDNA or gDNA derived from T cells, B-cell-depleted T cells, or PBMCs.

Methods used by the authors: Amplification of reference gene primers was used by the study to estimate nucleated cell counts. The table came from immunoSEQ multiplex PCR; TCRdb's copy has only in-frame clones and leaves some out. From that table come the V and J calls and clone size; the DNA was used to work out D and trimming. The table shows approximately 150,000 clones, with about 91% occurring only once. Trimming took off 3 bases at V and 2 bases at J, with 8 bases between the two ends. The CDR3 consists of 14 residues. Germline V CDR1 and CDR2: LNHDA, SQIVND (reference sequence). The sample was peripheral blood. This chain uses TRBV19 with TRBJ1-5, with a tentative D call TRBD1 (5 bases). This clonotype was sampled from a woman between 45 and 60 years old with acute or convalescent COVID-19. CDR3 in amino acids: CASSIARGNQPQHF. The CDR3 region has the DNA TGTGCCAGTAGTATTGCCAGGGGCAATCAGCCCCAGCATTTT.